This T cell receptor beta chain came from a study of identifying expanded T cells in peripheral blood. This table comes from immunoSEQ multiplex PCR, and its TCRdb copy is limited to in-frame clones, with some not included. Among approximately 85,000 clones listed, more than 75% were seen once. No infections or other immune events were documented during collection. The V end lost 5 bases, the J end lost 4 bases, and 13 bases lay between the germline ends. The CDR3 sequence is 14 residues long. The germline gives CDR1 SGHAT, CDR2 FQNNGV. The chain joins TRBV11-2 to TRBJ2-3; D is unclear. Sequencing was carried out using blood. The sequence was obtained from a person aged 18-69 years in good health. The CDR3 region is CASSVMEDSDTQYF. CDR3 nucleotide sequence: TGTGCCAGCAGCGTTATGGAAGATTCAGATACGCAGTATTTT.